This TCR beta chain was captured by sequencing in a study of cytomegalovirus exposure and HLA in healthy donors. Per germline, CDR1 SGHRS and CDR2 YFSETQ. The CDR3 runs to 14 residues. Use of 60 Vbeta and 13 Jbeta primers characterized the PCR. Assay used: immunoSEQ multiplex PCR; TCRdb lists only in-frame clones, some missing. The sample records 130,000 or so clones, around 85% being singletons. Comment on this clone: One end of the junction does not line up with germline, which may come from a read error.

The origin of this receptor is a woman under 40 in good health and CMV-seropositive. The chain recombines TRBV5-1 with TRBJ2-7; no definite D call. Input material: PBMCs. The CDR3: CASSPGRVEYGQYF. For the CDR3, the DNA is TGCGCCAGCAGCCCTGGCCGGGTTGAGTACGGGCAGTACTTC.